The clone carrying this T cell receptor beta chain has only a few counts. Trimming took off 6 bases at V and 0 bases at J, with 11 bases between the two ends. The germline gives CDR1 KGHSH, CDR2 LQKENI. The length of the CDR3 is 14 residues. The source of the sample is a study of blood T cell repertoires in COVID-19. Study as a whole: Both acute and convalescent COVID-19 samples were obtained from the United States, Italy and Spain.

As handled by the study authors: Estimation of nucleated cell counts was performed using reference gene primer amplification. Profiled with immunoSEQ multiplex PCR; TCRdb holds only in-frame clones, not every one. The V and J calls and clone size come from that table; D and trimming were worked out from the DNA. The table shows about 190,000 clones, with 78% occurring only once. The origin of this receptor is a woman aged 80 or over with active or convalescent COVID-19. The chain is built from TRBV18 and TRBJ1-1; D not resolved. The sequencing input was peripheral blood. CDR3 loop: CASSPPGLNTEAFF. The CDR3, as DNA: TGTGCCAGCTCTCCCCCAGGCTTGAACACTGAAGCTTTCTTT.